The present TCR beta chain was sequenced within a study of OX40 agonist ivuxolimab in advanced cancers. Samples were taken at baseline and on day 1 of cycles 4 and 7. Study results and caveats: Clones of CD4+ and CD8+ blood T cells grew by week 6 at doses of 0.1 to 3.0 mg/kg.

Sequencing was performed with immunoSEQ multiplex PCR; in TCRdb, only in-frame clones are kept and a portion is missing. The sample lists about 50,000 clones; 70% to 85% were seen once. V dropped 5 bases and J dropped 1 base, with 9 bases sitting between them. This CDR3 is 13 amino acids long. Germline CDR1 is SGHVS and CDR2 is FNYEAQ. In the case of this clone: The antigen remains unidentified.

The sequence was collected from an adult with an advanced solid tumor such as melanoma, head and neck, liver or kidney cancer. The chain links TRBV7-6 to TRBJ2-7; no firm D call. The sequences come from CD4+ or CD8+ T cells sorted from blood, collected in a trial of the OX40 agonist ivuxolimab. The CDR3 nucleotides are TGTGCCAGCAGCATGAGAGCGTCCTACGAGCAGTACTTC. Its translation is CASSMRASYEQYF.